What follows are 11 T cell receptor beta chains derived from one specimen sequenced in a study of shared clonotypes between healthy human individuals. Data came from immunoSEQ multiplex PCR; TCRdb stores just in-frame clones and leaves some out. The sample includes some 1.5 million clones, 95% to 99% of them seen just once. The sequencing input was naive CD4+ T cells sorted from blood. Specified subset: CD45RA+ positively selected. All receptors derive from a man aged 30 to 45 in good health.

The CDR3 coding sequence is TGTGCCAGCAGTTTGCTTCACCCTAGCAATCAGCCCCAGCATTTT. This encodes CASSLLHPSNQPQHF. This chain connects TRBV27 to TRBJ1-5; D remains ambiguous. The CDR3 totals 15 residues. Germline V lookup: CDR1 MNHEY, CDR2 SMNVEV (reference sequence). V lost 3 bases and J lost 0, with 9 bases in between.

This clone appeared a single time. V and J are TRBV14 and TRBJ1-3; possibly TRBD1 for D (5 bases). Trimming shortened V by 4 bases and J by 0 bases, and 16 bases separated the two germline ends. This CDR3 has 17 residues. Per the germline V gene, CDR1 is SGHDN and CDR2 is FVKESK. DNA of the CDR3: TGTGCCAGCAGCCCGACCGGGACTTTCCTCTCTGGAAACACCATATATTTT. Translation: CASSPTGTFLSGNTIYF.

In its sample, this clone was seen once. The V gene is TRBV19, the J gene TRBJ1-1; D unresolved. The CDR3 has 14 residues. In germline, CDR1 is LNHDA, CDR2 SQIVND (reference sequence). Trimming cost V 5 bases and J 2 bases, with 12 bases left between them. CDR3 in DNA: TGTGCCAGTAGTGCGAGGGTGATAAACACTGAAGCTTTCTTT. Translation: CASSARVINTEAFF.

The rearrangement uses TRBV4-1 and TRBJ2-3; 13 bases fit TRBD2. V lost 3 bases, J lost 0 bases, and 9 bases stayed unmatched. This CDR3 spans 19 amino acids. Germline CDR1 and CDR2: MGHRA and YSYEKL. The CDR3 loop reads CASSQRGTSGTSSTDTQYF. DNA of the CDR3: TGCGCCAGCAGCCAGAGGGGGACTAGCGGGACCTCTAGCACAGATACGCAGTATTTT.

The chain combines TRBV5-4 with TRBJ1-3; D is undetermined. Germline V gives CDR1 SGHNT, CDR2 YYREEE (reference sequence). This CDR3 is 13 amino acids long. V lost 4 bases to trimming and J lost 3 bases, with 8 bases between them. The CDR3 bases are TGTGCCAGCAGCCCTTTATTTGGAAACACCATATATTTT. It codes for CASSPLFGNTIYF.

The J gene is TRBJ2-7, the V gene TRBV7-3; D remains unclear. The V gene lost 5 bases and the J gene lost 4 bases, with 12 bases spanning the gap. There are 13 residues in the CDR3. Germline values: CDR1 SGHTA, CDR2 FQGTGA. The CDR3 here is CASSQNAMYEQYF. Written as DNA, the CDR3 is TGTGCCAGCAGCCAAAATGCAATGTACGAGCAGTACTTC.

The V and J genes are TRBV10-3 and TRBJ1-1; tentative D call: TRBD1 (5 bases). The CDR3 is 16 amino acids. The V end lost 7 bases, the J end lost 3 bases, and 21 bases lay between the germline ends. Germline CDR1 ENHRY, CDR2 SYGVKD. The CDR3 region has the DNA TGTGCCATCACCGCGGGGTTAGGGGCGAGTGACACTGAAGCTTTCTTT. It is translated as CAITAGLGASDTEAFF.

Concerning this clone itself: Other DNA variants within this sample encode the same CDR3. The chain couples TRBV18 to TRBJ1-5; D not resolved. CDR1 KGHSH and CDR2 LQKENI come from the germline V gene. The germline V and J ends were trimmed by 0 bases and 0 bases, with 6 bases remaining between them. This CDR3 region has 15 residues. This CDR3 reads CASSPPGNSNQPQHF. The CDR3 bases are TGTGCCAGCTCACCACCGGGGAATAGCAATCAGCCCCAGCATTTT.

This clone appeared a single time. The chain combines TRBV5-1 with TRBJ2-5; TRBD2 matches at 10 bases. V gave up 0 bases and J gave up 6 bases; unmatched junction bases: 8. This CDR3 has 16 amino acids. CDR1 and CDR2 from the germline V gene are SGHRS and YFSETQ. The CDR3 bases are TGCGCCAGCAGCTTGGCGGTAGCGGGAGGAGGAAAGACCCAGTACTTC. Translating gives CASSLAVAGGGKTQYF.

The chain joins TRBV6-5 to TRBJ1-1, with D perhaps TRBD1 (5 bases). Germline V gene lookup returns CDR1 MNHEY and CDR2 SVGAGI. V lost 5 bases to trimming and J lost 2 bases, with 9 bases between them. There are 13 residues in the CDR3. CDR3 coding DNA: TGTGCCAGCAGTACACAGGTCAACACTGAAGCTTTCTTT. The encoded protein is CASSTQVNTEAFF.

Written as DNA, the CDR3 is TGTGCCAGCAGCAATTTATGGAGAGGCTATGGCTACACCTTC. This translates into CASSNLWRGYGYTF. The chain couples TRBV7-9 to TRBJ1-2; unclear D gene. V shed 5 bases and J shed 4 bases, with 14 bases lying between them. This CDR3 has 14 amino acids. In germline, CDR1 is SEHNR, CDR2 FQNEAQ (reference sequence).